A selection of T cell receptor beta chains follows, all from one sample in a study of radiotherapy plus CTLA-4 blockade in lung cancer. Sequencing was performed with immunoSEQ multiplex PCR; in TCRdb, only in-frame clones are kept and a portion is missing. The data contain about 80,000 clones, approximately 86% of them seen just once; the ten biggest clones take up just over 2%. The sample in question was peripheral blood, obtained from a patient treated with radiotherapy plus ipilimumab. The receptor source for this set is a human donor with non-small cell lung cancer who had a partial response to radiotherapy plus ipilimumab. The CDR3 runs from the conserved cysteine through the conserved F or W. Each record gives: CDR3 protein, CDR3 DNA, clone size, D gene, J gene, CDR3 length, V gene. The D gene is left open where the match is weak. Size tells how often a clone was seen (once, few, many) or the class of an expanded clone, and some rows leave it out.

CDR3aa: CASGIRGSGNTIYF
CDR3nt: TGTGCCAGCGGCATCCGGGGTTCCGGAAACACCATATATTTT
abundance: NA
d_gene: NA
j_gene: TRBJ1-3
len: 14
v_gene: TRBV6-5

CDR3aa: CATTSGRLSGTDTQYF
CDR3nt: TGTGCCACTACCAGCGGGAGGCTATCTGGCACAGATACGCAGTATTTT
abundance: NA
d_gene: TRBD2
j_gene: TRBJ2-3
len: 16
v_gene: TRBV11-2

CDR3aa: CASSLLRGLYGYTF
CDR3nt: TGTGCCAGCAGTTTGCTCCGCGGTCTCTATGGCTACACCTTC
abundance: NA
d_gene: NA
j_gene: TRBJ1-2
len: 14
v_gene: TRBV28

CDR3aa: CASTEVRGGFYEQYF
CDR3nt: TGTGCCAGCACAGAGGTAAGAGGGGGATTCTACGAGCAGTACTTC
abundance: NA
d_gene: NA
j_gene: TRBJ2-7
len: 15
v_gene: TRBV6-6

CDR3aa: CASSSTQVSGNTIYF
CDR3nt: TGTGCCAGCAGCTCAACCCAGGTCTCTGGAAACACCATATATTTT
abundance: few
d_gene: NA
j_gene: TRBJ1-3
len: 15
v_gene: TRBV6-5

CDR3aa: CASSVAGRATEAFF
CDR3nt: TGTGCCAGCAGCGTAGCGGGCAGGGCCACTGAAGCTTTCTTT
abundance: NA
d_gene: NA
j_gene: TRBJ1-1
len: 14
v_gene: TRBV9

CDR3aa: CSARVGNEQFF
CDR3nt: TGCAGTGCTAGAGTCGGCAATGAGCAGTTCTTC
abundance: NA
d_gene: NA
j_gene: TRBJ2-1
len: 11
v_gene: TRBV20-1

CDR3aa: CAIAPSAQETQYF
CDR3nt: TGTGCCATCGCGCCTAGCGCTCAAGAGACCCAGTACTTC
abundance: once
d_gene: NA
j_gene: TRBJ2-5
len: 13
v_gene: TRBV10-3

CDR3aa: CAISETSGLTDTQYF
CDR3nt: TGTGCCATCAGTGAGACTAGCGGCCTCACAGATACGCAGTATTTT
abundance: NA
d_gene: TRBD2
j_gene: TRBJ2-3
len: 15
v_gene: TRBV10-3

CDR3aa: CASSVRDTNTGELFF
CDR3nt: TGTGCCAGCAGCGTCCGGGACACGAACACCGGGGAGCTGTTTTTT
abundance: NA
d_gene: NA
j_gene: TRBJ2-2
len: 15
v_gene: TRBV9

CDR3aa: CATTGVNQPQHF
CDR3nt: TGTGCCACAACAGGGGTCAATCAGCCCCAGCATTTT
abundance: NA
d_gene: TRBD1
j_gene: TRBJ1-5
len: 12
v_gene: TRBV28

CDR3aa: CASSPDTRNQPQHF
CDR3nt: TGTGCCAGCAGCCCGGACACCCGCAATCAGCCCCAGCATTTT
abundance: NA
d_gene: NA
j_gene: TRBJ1-5
len: 14
v_gene: TRBV7-2

CDR3aa: CASSQEQQDVRDTEAFF
CDR3nt: TGTGCCAGCAGCCAAGAACAACAGGACGTAAGAGACACTGAAGCTTTCTTT
abundance: NA
d_gene: NA
j_gene: TRBJ1-1
len: 17
v_gene: TRBV14

CDR3aa: CASSKVLSGQFRYEQYF
CDR3nt: TGTGCCAGCAGCAAAGTCTTATCGGGACAGTTCCGCTACGAGCAGTACTTC
abundance: NA
d_gene: NA
j_gene: TRBJ2-7
len: 17
v_gene: TRBV21-1

CDR3aa: CASSQRLASGNIYNEQFF
CDR3nt: TGCGCCAGCAGCCAAAGGTTGGCTAGCGGAAATATTTACAATGAGCAGTTCTTC
abundance: once
d_gene: TRBD2
j_gene: TRBJ2-1
len: 18
v_gene: TRBV4-3